This T cell receptor (beta chain) was retrieved from a study of blood T cell repertoires in COVID-19. Overall study context: Specimens from acute and convalescent COVID-19 originated in the United States, Italy and Spain. The analysed material was cDNA or gDNA that came from T cells, B-cell-depleted T cells, or PBMCs.

Source study methods: Counts of nucleated cells, estimated from reference gene primer amplification, were obtained. The assay was immunoSEQ multiplex PCR, and TCRdb's table has in-frame clones only and misses some. The V and J calls and clone size are taken from that table; D and trimming were inferred from the DNA. The sample has about 170,000 clones, around four fifths seen once. V lost 2 bases and J lost 1; bases outside the gene matches: 10. The CDR3 length is 17 residues. Germline CDR1 reads MGHRA; CDR2 reads YSYEKL. This chain uses TRBV4-1 with TRBJ2-7; 8 bases map to TRBD2. The sequenced sample consisted of peripheral blood. The TCR originated in a woman in her 70s who had recovered from COVID-19. DNA for the CDR3: TGCGCCAGCAGCCAACGCCCCGGACTAGCTGTGTCCTACGAGCAGTACTTC. Translating gives CASSQRPGLAVSYEQYF.